This T cell receptor (beta chain) was obtained from a study of blood T cell repertoires in COVID-19. Study-wide context: The United States, Italy and Spain supplied acute and convalescent COVID-19 samples.

In the study's own analysis: Amplification with reference gene primers provided the estimates of nucleated cell counts. Clones were read by immunoSEQ multiplex PCR, and TCRdb kept only the in-frame ones, dropping some. That table supplies the V and J calls and clone size; D and trimming were determined from the DNA. The repertoire holds approximately 69,000 clones, with 90% as singletons. V shed 7 bases and J shed 7 bases, with 10 bases lying between them. CDR1 and CDR2 from the germline V gene are MGHDK and SYGVNS. CDR3 size: 11 residues. This TCR derives from a man aged 50 or older with acute or convalescent COVID-19. Sequenced input: peripheral blood. This sequence joins TRBV25-1 and TRBJ1-2; maybe TRBD1 (5 bases). The CDR3 reads CASKEGSGYTF. The CDR3 DNA reads TGTGCCAGCAAGGAGGGGTCTGGCTACACCTTC.